This TCR beta chain was sequenced for a study of cytomegalovirus exposure and HLA in healthy donors. Researchers ran the PCR with 60 Vbeta and 13 Jbeta primers. The repertoire was sequenced with immunoSEQ multiplex PCR; TCRdb's copy has only in-frame clones and lacks some. Of roughly 170,000 clones in the sample, more than 80% are singletons; the top ten hold around 5%. The V end was cut by 2 bases, the J end by 5 bases, with 6 bases between. CDR1 is MNHEY and CDR2 is SMNVEV in the germline V gene (reference sequence). The CDR3 has 13 amino acids. Sequences were obtained from PBMCs. The chain joins TRBV27 to TRBJ2-2; TRBD1 might be the D (6 bases). This clonotype was obtained from a man aged 18 to 29 in good health and CMV-seronegative. CDR3 protein: CASSLTGTGELFF. The CDR3 DNA reads as TGTGCCAGCAGTTTAACAGGGACCGGGGAGCTGTTTTTT.